This T cell receptor beta chain was captured in a study of control samples from healthy donors and cancer patients. This CDR3 is built from 14 residues. Between the trimmed V and J ends, which lost 1 base and 6 bases, there was a span of 13 bases. Germline CDR1 MNHNS, CDR2 SASEGT. Clones were sequenced by immunoSEQ multiplex PCR, and TCRdb holds only the in-frame ones, with some missing. The repertoire holds 110,000 to 150,000 clones, around 90% seen once, with 10% to 12% in the top ten. This receptor was taken from a man between 25 and 39 years old in good health. Sequencing input: blood. This chain links TRBV6-1 with TRBJ2-7, with D perhaps TRBD1 (5 bases). The chain's CDR3 is CASSEGGAWGEQYF. The CDR3 DNA reads as TGTGCCAGCAGTGAAGGTGGGGCCTGGGGCGAGCAGTACTTC.